This TCR beta chain was obtained from a study of response to subunit inactivated influenza vaccine. General study findings and limits: Authors suggested each seasonal flu vaccination may recruit only limited numbers of new T cells.

This CDR3 is 15 amino acids long. Between the trimmed V and J ends, which lost 1 base and 7 bases, there was a span of 16 bases. TCRdb fed the RT-PCR reads into MiXCR, producing one record per CDR3 protein. The sample yields about 800,000 distinct CDR3 sequences, about 20% seen once. A note on this clonotype: Its antigen is currently unknown.

This clonotype was obtained from a man aged 50-59 years who received an inactivated influenza vaccine. This chain links TRBV12-3 or TRBV12-4 with TRBJ1-2; perhaps TRBD1 as D (6 bases). The sample consisted of PBMCs from blood, taken more than 4 days after vaccination. CDR3 protein: CASSLGGQQVGGYTF. CDR3 DNA sequence: TGTGCCAGCAGTTTAGGGGGGCAGCAGGTTGGTGGCTACACCTTC.